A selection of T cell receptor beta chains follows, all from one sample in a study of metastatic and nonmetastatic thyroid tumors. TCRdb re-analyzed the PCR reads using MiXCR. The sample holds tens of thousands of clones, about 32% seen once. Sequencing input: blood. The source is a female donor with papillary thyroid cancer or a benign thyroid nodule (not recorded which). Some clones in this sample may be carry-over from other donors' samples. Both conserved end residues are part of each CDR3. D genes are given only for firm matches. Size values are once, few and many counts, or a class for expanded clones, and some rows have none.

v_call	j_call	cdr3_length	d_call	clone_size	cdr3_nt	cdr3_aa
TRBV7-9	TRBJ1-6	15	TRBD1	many	TGTGCCAGCAGCTTAACCACAGGGGGTGAATCACCCCTCCACTTT	CASSLTTGGESPLHF
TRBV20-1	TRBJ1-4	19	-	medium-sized	TGCAGTGCTAGAGATCCCCAGGGGACGGCGCATCCCAAGGATGAAAAACTGTTTTTT	CSARDPQGTAHPKDEKLFF
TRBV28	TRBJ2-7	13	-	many	TGTGCCAGCAGCGTACAGGGACACTACGAGCAGTACTTC	CASSVQGHYEQYF
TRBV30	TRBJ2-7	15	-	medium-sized	TGTGCCTGGAGTGTTTTCAGGGTTAATCACTACGAGCAGTACTTC	CAWSVFRVNHYEQYF
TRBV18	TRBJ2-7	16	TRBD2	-	TGTGCCAGCTCACCTAATCTCGGGACTAACCCCTACGAGCAGTACTTC	CASSPNLGTNPYEQYF
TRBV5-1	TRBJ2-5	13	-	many	TGCGCCAGCAGCCGCGGGACAGAAGAGACCCAGTACTTC	CASSRGTEETQYF
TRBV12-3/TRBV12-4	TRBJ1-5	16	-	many	TGTGCCAGCAGTTCCCCGGGGCGCAATAGCAATCAGCCCCAGCATTTT	CASSSPGRNSNQPQHF
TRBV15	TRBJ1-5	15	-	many	TGTGCCACCAGCAGAGATCAAGGCAACAATCAGCCCCAGCATTTT	CATSRDQGNNQPQHF
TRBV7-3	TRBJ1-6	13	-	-	TGTGCCAGCAGCTGGGACTTCGGTTCACCCCTCCACTTT	CASSWDFGSPLHF
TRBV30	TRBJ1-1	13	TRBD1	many	TGTGCCTGGAGGGGACAGTTGAACACTGAAGCTTTCTTT	CAWRGQLNTEAFF
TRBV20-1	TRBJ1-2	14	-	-	TGCAGTGCTAGAGATGCCAGCAATAACTATGGCTACACCTTC	CSARDASNNYGYTF
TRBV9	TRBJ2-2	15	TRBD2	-	TGTGCCAGCAGCGGGACTAGCGGGAGGACCGGGGAGCTGTTTTTT	CASSGTSGRTGELFF
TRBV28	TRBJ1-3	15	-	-	TGTGCCAGCAGTTACAGACCTGAAGGTGGAAAAACCATATATTTT	CASSYRPEGGKTIYF
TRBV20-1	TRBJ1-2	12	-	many	TGCAGTGCTAGAGGTGGACGGGAGGGCTACACCTTC	CSARGGREGYTF
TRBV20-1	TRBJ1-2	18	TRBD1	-	TGCAGTGCTACCAGACAGGGGCGCGCCTTTATTAGAGACTATGGCTACACCTTC	CSATRQGRAFIRDYGYTF
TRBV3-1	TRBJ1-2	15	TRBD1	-	TGTGCCAGCAGCCAAAGCGACAGGGTACGGTATGGCTACACCTTC	CASSQSDRVRYGYTF
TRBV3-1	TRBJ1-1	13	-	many	TGTGCCAGCAGCCAAGATCTGGGCTTTGAAGCTTTCTTT	CASSQDLGFEAFF
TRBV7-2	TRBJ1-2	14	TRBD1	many	TGTGCCAGCAGCTCCTACCGTACAGGGGATGGCTACACCTTC	CASSSYRTGDGYTF
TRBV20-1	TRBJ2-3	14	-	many	TGCAGTGCTAGAGCTCCCCTCCGGGGCGATACGCAGTATTTT	CSARAPLRGDTQYF
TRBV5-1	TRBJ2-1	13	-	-	TGCGCCAGCAGCTTAGGGTCGGACCAGAAGCAGTTCTTC	CASSLGSDQKQFF
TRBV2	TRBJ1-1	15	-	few	TGTGCCAGCAGTGGGGGCCCATACATGAACACTGAAGCTTTCTTT	CASSGGPYMNTEAFF
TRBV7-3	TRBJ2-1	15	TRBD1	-	TGTGCCAGCAGCCTAAGACAGGGAACCCACAATGAGCAGTTCTTC	CASSLRQGTHNEQFF
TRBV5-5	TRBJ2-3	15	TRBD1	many	TGTGCCAGCATTAGAGGGGACAGGGGGACAGATACGCAGTATTTT	CASIRGDRGTDTQYF
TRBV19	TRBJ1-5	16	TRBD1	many	TGTGCCAGTAGTATTCTCGGGACAGGGGGCAATCAGCCCCAACATTTT	CASSILGTGGNQPQHF
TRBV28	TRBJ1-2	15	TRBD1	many	TGTGCCACCACGACAGGGTATCGGGAAGACTATGGCTACACCTTC	CATTTGYREDYGYTF
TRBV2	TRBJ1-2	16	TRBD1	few	TGTGCCAGCAGTGACCCCCAGGACAGGCAGTTTGATGGCTACACCTTC	CASSDPQDRQFDGYTF
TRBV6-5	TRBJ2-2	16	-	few	TGTGCCAGCAGTTACATCTCCACGGGAGTTACCGGGGAGCTGTTTTTT	CASSYISTGVTGELFF
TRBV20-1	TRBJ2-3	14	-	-	TGCAGTTCCCTTACTAGTTCTAGCACAGATACGCAGTATTTT	CSSLTSSSTDTQYF
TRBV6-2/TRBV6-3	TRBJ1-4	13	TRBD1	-	TGTGCCAGTATCCGGGACAGTTTTTCAAAACTGTTTTTT	CASIRDSFSKLFF
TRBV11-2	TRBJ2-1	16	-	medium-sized	TGTGCCAGCAGCTGGACCCGGGACACAAGTTACAATGAGCAGTTCTTC	CASSWTRDTSYNEQFF
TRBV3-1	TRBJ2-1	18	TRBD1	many	TGTGCCAGCAGCCACCCCGGGGGACAGGGGATGGCCTACAATGAGCAGTTCTTC	CASSHPGGQGMAYNEQFF
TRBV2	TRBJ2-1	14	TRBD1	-	TGTGCCAGCAGTGACGCGACAGGGTACAATGAGCAGTTCTTC	CASSDATGYNEQFF
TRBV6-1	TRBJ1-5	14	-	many	TGTGCCAGCAGTGAAGCCTTGTCGAGGGAGCCCCAGCATTTT	CASSEALSREPQHF
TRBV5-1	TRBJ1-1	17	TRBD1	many	TGCGCCAGCAGCCTAGGGGGCACAGGGGGAGGATACACTGAAGCTTTCTTT	CASSLGGTGGGYTEAFF
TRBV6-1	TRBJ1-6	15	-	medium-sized	TGTGCCAGCAGAGAGGGGTGGGTGGGAAATTCACCCCTCCACTTT	CASREGWVGNSPLHF
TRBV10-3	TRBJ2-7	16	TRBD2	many	TGTGCCATCAGTGAGTTCGGACTAGCGGGGACCTACGAGCAGTACTTC	CAISEFGLAGTYEQYF
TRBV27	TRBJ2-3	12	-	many	TGTGCCAGCAGTGATCGTACAGATACGCAGTATTTT	CASSDRTDTQYF
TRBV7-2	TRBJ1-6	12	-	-	TGTGCCAGCAGCTTAGGGCACACTTCCCTTCACTTT	CASSLGHTSLHF
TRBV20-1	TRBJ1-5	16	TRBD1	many	TGCAGTGCTAGAGATAGGGGACAGGGGGCGGCTCAGCCCCAGCATTTT	CSARDRGQGAAQPQHF
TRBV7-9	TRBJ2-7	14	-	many	TGTGCCAGCAGCTTAGGGAAGGGACTCGGCGAGCAGTACTTC	CASSLGKGLGEQYF
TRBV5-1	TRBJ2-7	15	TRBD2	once	TGCGCCAGCAGCTTCCCGGTCGGGGGGGTCGCCGAGCAGTACTTC	CASSFPVGGVAEQYF
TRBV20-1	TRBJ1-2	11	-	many	TGCAGTGCTAGAGCGGGGGGCTTTGGTGGCTTC	CSARAGGFGGF
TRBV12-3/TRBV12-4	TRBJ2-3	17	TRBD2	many	TGTGCCAGCAGTTTAGCCGATAGCGGGAGAATCACAGATACGCAGTATTTT	CASSLADSGRITDTQYF